Given below is one T cell receptor beta chain in context. Its cognate antigen has yet to be identified. Base qualities are missing; no much larger clone stands one base away. None of the patients had been given any treatment before thyroid surgery. Patient clinical samples collected from about 2011 to 2019 were retrospectively analysed using T-cell receptor beta sequencing. The library was generated by PCR. TCRdb lists the instrument as Illumina HiSeq 4000. High-throughput sequencing was used to profile the TCR beta-chain CDR3 region of each patient. The authors processed their data as follows. CDR3 differences across clinicopathological groups were used to build a classifier for discriminating distant-metastatic papillary thyroid cancer patients. Repertoire diversity was assessed with the Shannon index, and tumor-blood repertoire similarity with the Morisita-Horn index. The public reads were run again by TCRdb, first through fastp at Q25 and then through MiXCR, and only productive beta chains were kept. The V and J calls, along with clone size, are taken from TCRdb and not from the paper's own processing. Recorded for this sample are some 55,000 clones; 25% to 30% of them occurred a single time. The biggest ten clones account for approximately 15% of the sample.

CDR3 length: 20 amino acids, cysteine to phenylalanine. The sequence is cut down to CDR3 DNA, 60 bases in frame from base 1. V was cut back by 5 bases and J by 0 bases, leaving a gap of 29 bases between them. Sequences SNHLY (CDR1) and FYNNEI (CDR2) are obtained from the germline V gene. This entry comes from a study of metastatic and nonmetastatic thyroid tumors (dated by TCRdb to about 2020). In terms of the full investigation: Repertoires were compared across peripheral blood and tumor or nodule tissue samples from malignant and benign thyroid patients.

Study-level results and caveats: TCR beta diversity was reported as significantly higher in malignant tumors than in benign nodules, in both blood and tumor samples.

Specimen: blood. Rearrangement joined TRBV2 to TRBJ2-7; no D gene can be assigned with confidence. This receptor was obtained from a female donor with papillary thyroid cancer or a benign thyroid nodule (not recorded which). Some clones in this sample may be carry-over from other donors' samples. The CDR3 here reads CASSKGSNGVSIVNSYEQYF. DNA sequence: TGTGCCAGCAGTAAAGGATCGAATGGAGTCTCAATTGTAAACTCCTACGAGCAGTACTTC.